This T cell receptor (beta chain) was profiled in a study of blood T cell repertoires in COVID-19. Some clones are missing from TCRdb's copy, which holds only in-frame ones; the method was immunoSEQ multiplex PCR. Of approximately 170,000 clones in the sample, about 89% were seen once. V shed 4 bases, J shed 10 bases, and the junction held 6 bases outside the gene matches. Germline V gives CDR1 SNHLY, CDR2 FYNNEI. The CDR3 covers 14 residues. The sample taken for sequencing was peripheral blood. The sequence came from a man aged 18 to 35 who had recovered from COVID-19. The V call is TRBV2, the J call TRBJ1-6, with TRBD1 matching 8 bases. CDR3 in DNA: TGTGCCAGCAGTGCACCGACAGGGGTATCACCCCTCCACTTT. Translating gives CASSAPTGVSPLHF.